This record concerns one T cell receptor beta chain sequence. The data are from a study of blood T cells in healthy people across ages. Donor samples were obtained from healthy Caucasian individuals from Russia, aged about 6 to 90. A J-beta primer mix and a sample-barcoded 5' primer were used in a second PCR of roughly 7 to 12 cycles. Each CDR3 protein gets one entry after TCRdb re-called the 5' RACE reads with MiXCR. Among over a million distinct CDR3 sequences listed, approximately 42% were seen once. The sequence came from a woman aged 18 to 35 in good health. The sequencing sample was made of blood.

CDR3 protein: CASSRNGARRTEAFF. Written as DNA, the CDR3 is TGTGCCAGCAGTCGTAACGGGGCCAGGCGAACTGAAGCTTTCTTT. This rearrangement joins TRBV3-1 to TRBJ1-1, with D possibly being TRBD1 (5 bases). Trimming took 6 bases from V and 5 from J, leaving 19 bases between them. CDR1 and CDR2 from the germline V gene are LGHDT and YNNKEL (reference sequence). The CDR3 totals 15 residues.